This entry lists 21 T cell receptor beta chains sequenced from one sample in a study of regulatory T cells in long-lasting Graves disease. TCR beta libraries were built with iRepertoire HTBI primers and Arm-PCR of CDR3 regions. TCRdb independently ran MiXCR on the multiplex PCR reads; one entry per CDR3 protein. The sample lists approximately 470,000 distinct CDR3 sequences; about 17% were seen once. The time point is: newly diagnosed GD, antithyroid drugs for less than 3 months. Isolated PBMC RNA provided the starting material for the TCR library. These same data were also listed under a study on T cells in Graves' hyperthyroidism and ophthalmopathy.

The specimen was peripheral blood mononuclear cells (PBMCs), collected at new diagnosis, from a patient treated with antithyroid drugs. Every receptor here comes from a man aged 35-49 years with Graves disease.

This clonotype has a count of ten or more. J is TRBJ2-1 and V is TRBV7-8; possibly TRBD1 for D (5 bases). Looked up from germline, CDR1 is SGHVS and CDR2 is FQNEAQ. The CDR3 sequence is 16 residues long. The V and J ends lost 5 bases and 9 bases respectively, with 23 bases between them. As DNA, the CDR3 is TGTGCCAGCAGCCCCGTACGTTTTGGGGCTCTGGGTGAGCAGTTCTTC. This encodes CASSPVRFGALGEQFF. Supplemented by reference TRBV7-8 and TRBJ2-1, the full variable domain reads GAGVSQSPRYKVAKRGQDVALRCDPISGHVSLFWYQQALGQGPEFLTYFQNEAQLDKSGLPSDRFFAERPEGSVSTLKIQRTQQEDSAVYLCASSPVRFGALGEQFFGPGTRLTVL.

This clonotype was observed at least ten times. The CDR3 nucleotides read TGCGCCAGCAGCTGGTCGGGGTCGGCGGCAGATACGCAGTATTTT. Protein product: CASSWSGSAADTQYF. V is TRBV5-1 and J is TRBJ2-3; D possibly corresponds to TRBD2 (5 bases). The CDR3 has 15 residues. Germline CDR1 is SGHRS and CDR2 is YFSETQ. V lost 3 bases and J 4 bases, leaving 15 bases between the germline ends.

This clonotype was picked up many times. The chain employs TRBV20-1 and TRBJ2-3; TRBD2 agrees at 13 bases. The J segment lost 3 bases and the V segment lost 3 bases, leaving 6 bases of the junction unmatched. The CDR3 contains 16 residues. Germline V CDR1 and CDR2: DFQATT, SNEGSKA (reference sequence). The CDR3 loop reads CSASSGLAGDTDTQYF. DNA for the CDR3: TGCAGTGCTAGTTCTGGACTAGCGGGAGATACAGATACGCAGTATTTT.

The chain uses TRBV2 and TRBJ2-7, with D perhaps matching TRBD2 (6 bases). CDR3 length: 14 amino acids. V was cut by 7 bases and J by 5 bases, with 18 bases left in between. Germline CDR1 and CDR2: SNHLY and FYNNEI. In DNA form, the CDR3 reads TGTGCCAGCAAACTGGCGGGATTTAGCGACGAGCAGTACTTC. It yields the protein CASKLAGFSDEQYF.

This clonotype was detected many times. This rearrangement joins TRBV7-2 to TRBJ2-3; D gene ambiguous. Trimming stripped 1 base from V and 0 bases from J, with 8 bases between. Germline values: CDR1 SGHTA, CDR2 FQGNSA. This CDR3 contains 15 residues. This CDR3 reads CASSLETLSTDTQYF. CDR3 bases: TGTGCCAGCAGCTTAGAAACCTTAAGCACAGATACGCAGTATTTT.

This CDR3 reads CSARLPPLAGRTPPGTGELFF. For the CDR3, the DNA is TGCAGTGCTAGACTCCCGCCACTAGCGGGTAGAACCCCTCCGGGCACCGGGGAGCTGTTTTTT. The chain joins TRBV20-1 to TRBJ2-2, with 9 bases identical to TRBD2. This CDR3 is built from 21 residues. Germline V gives CDR1 DFQATT, CDR2 SNEGSKA (reference sequence). J lost 4 bases, V lost 2 bases, and 23 bases had no gene match.

A few counts support this clonotype. This chain links TRBV9 with TRBJ1-6; D call uncertain. This CDR3 is 14 amino acids long. Germline V gene sequence: CDR1 SGDLS, CDR2 YYNGEE. The V end lost 3 bases, the J end lost 10 bases, and 14 bases lay between the germline ends. The CDR3 loop is CASSERSVGSPLHF. The CDR3 DNA sequence: TGTGCCAGCAGCGAAAGATCCGTTGGGTCACCCCTCCACTTT.

This clonotype was seen at least ten times. The chain combines TRBV28 with TRBJ2-7; TRBD1 agrees at 11 bases. CDR1 MDHEN and CDR2 SYDVKM come from the germline V gene. This CDR3 contains 15 residues. Unmatched junction bases numbered 9, after V lost 6 bases and J lost 5 bases. The CDR3 reads CASSRIRDRGNEQYF. Here the CDR3 DNA reads TGTGCCAGCAGCCGAATACGGGACAGGGGGAACGAGCAGTACTTC.

The chain uses TRBV12-3 or TRBV12-4 and TRBJ2-5, with 9 bases lining up with TRBD2. J lost 7 bases, V lost 2 bases, and 14 bases had no gene match. The CDR3 is 17 amino acids. The CDR3 bases are TGTGCCAGCAGTTTATTTAGCGGGAGTATGACAGGTGTGACCCAGTACTTC. This translates into CASSLFSGSMTGVTQYF.

Regarding this clonotype: This likely traces to a read error, being one base from a far larger clone. The chain recombines TRBV7-3 with TRBJ2-7, with a tentative D call TRBD2 (5 bases). The CDR3 spans 14 residues. The germline CDR1 and CDR2 sequences are SGHTA and FQGTGA. The V end lost 5 bases, the J end lost 6 bases, and 17 bases lay between the germline ends. CDR3 DNA sequence: TGTGCCAGCAGCCCTTTCTCCAGTGGAGGCGAGCAGTACTTC. This encodes CASSPFSSGGEQYF.

This clonotype showed up just a few times. The V gene is TRBV2, the J gene TRBJ2-2; D remains ambiguous. Trimming cost V 5 bases and J 2 bases, with 9 bases left between them. The CDR3 covers 14 residues. Germline values: CDR1 SNHLY, CDR2 FYNNEI. The CDR3 bases are TGTGCCAGCAGTACAGAGTTAAACACCGGGGAGCTGTTTTTT. It encodes CASSTELNTGELFF.

This clonotype occurred a few times. The chain joins TRBV6-1 to TRBJ1-4; maybe TRBD1 (6 bases). The germline V gene has CDR1 MNHNS and CDR2 SASEGT. Trimming stripped 0 bases from V and 3 bases from J, with 20 bases between. The CDR3 totals 19 residues. The CDR3 DNA is TGTGCCAGCAGTGAAGCTCCGCTTGGGAGAAACAGGGCTAATGAAAAACTGTTTTTT. It translates to CASSEAPLGRNRANEKLFF.

The rearrangement links TRBV12-3 or TRBV12-4 to TRBJ2-7; 8 nucleotides line up with TRBD2. V lost 0 bases to trimming and J lost 5 bases; unmatched junction nucleotides: 9. This CDR3 is built from 16 residues. In nucleotides, the CDR3 is TGTGCCAGCAGTTTAGCGTTACCGGGAGGGCCCGACGAGCAGTACTTC. It translates to CASSLALPGGPDEQYF.

This chain uses TRBV4-1 with TRBJ1-5; D gene ambiguous. The CDR3 has 14 residues. Per the germline V gene, CDR1 is MGHRA and CDR2 is YSYEKL. The V and J ends lost 4 bases and 5 bases respectively, with 12 bases between them. CDR3 DNA: TGCGCCAGCAGCCCTCTCGAGGCGTATCAGCCCCAGCATTTT. It specifies CASSPLEAYQPQHF.

The CDR3 DNA reads as TGTGCCAGCAGCGGGGGACAGTTTGAGGAGCAGTACTTC. This translates into CASSGGQFEEQYF. This sequence joins TRBV9 and TRBJ2-7, with TRBD1 identical over 7 bases. V lost 3 bases and J lost 7; bases outside the gene matches: 7. The CDR3 has 13 residues. Germline CDR1 and CDR2: SGDLS and YYNGEE. The full variable domain, in which reference TRBV9 and TRBJ2-7 provide the parts outside the CDR3, is DSGVTQTPKHLITATGQRVTLRCSPRSGDLSVYWYQQSLDQGLQFLIQYYNGEERAKGNILERFSAQQFPDLHSELNLSSLELGDSALYFCASSGGQFEEQYFGPGTRLTVT.

The rearrangement joins TRBV29-1 to TRBJ1-5; 10 nucleotides agree with TRBD1. V lost 6 bases, J lost 5 bases, and 7 bases stayed unmatched. Per germline, CDR1 SQVTM and CDR2 ANQGSEA. The CDR3 runs to 14 residues. The CDR3 protein is CSVGTGTGDQPQHF. The CDR3 DNA reads TGCAGCGTCGGGACCGGGACAGGGGATCAGCCCCAGCATTTT.

In this sample, this clonotype turned up many times. This sequence joins TRBV5-1 and TRBJ1-2; D remains ambiguous. The length of the CDR3 is 15 residues. Trimming took 0 bases from V and 0 from J, leaving 9 bases between them. Germline V gene lookup returns CDR1 SGHRS and CDR2 YFSETQ. The CDR3 loop reads CASSLAPETNYGYTF. The CDR3 nucleotides are TGCGCCAGCAGCTTGGCCCCGGAGACTAACTATGGCTACACCTTC.

This clonotype was counted ten times or more. The chain has TRBV24-1 and TRBJ2-5, with D unresolved. CDR3 size: 14 residues. From germline, CDR1 is KGHDR and CDR2 SFDVKD. V was cut by 0 bases and J by 5 bases, with 9 bases left in between. CDR3 in amino acids: CATSDLTSMETQYF. As DNA, the CDR3 is TGTGCCACCAGTGATTTGACCTCAATGGAGACCCAGTACTTC.

Many counts were recorded for this clonotype. CDR3 bases: TGTGCCACCCGAGACGGGGGGCGCCCAGATACGCAGTATTTT. This gives the protein CATRDGGRPDTQYF. The chain employs TRBV6-1 and TRBJ2-3, with a tentative D call TRBD2 (7 bases). This CDR3 region has 14 residues. V lost 10 bases to trimming and J lost 4 bases, with 18 bases between them. CDR1 and CDR2 from the germline V gene are MNHNS and SASEGT.

This clonotype has a count of ten or more. V and J are TRBV7-9 and TRBJ2-4, with D possibly matching TRBD1 (6 bases). CDR1 and CDR2 from the germline V gene are SEHNR and FQNEAQ (reference sequence). Trimming removed 5 bases from V and 3 bases from J, with 20 bases in between. This CDR3 spans 17 amino acids. The CDR3 sequence is CASSPSGAGSVKNIQYF. The DNA for the CDR3 is TGTGCCAGCAGCCCATCAGGGGCAGGGTCGGTCAAAAACATTCAGTACTTC.

The chain joins TRBV29-1 to TRBJ2-1; no reliable D call. Per the germline V gene, CDR1 is SQVTM and CDR2 is ANQGSEA. This CDR3 has 11 amino acids. Trimming pared 7 bases from V and 9 bases from J, leaving 13 bases between. The CDR3 DNA reads as TGCAGCGCAGGTTCCCGCGGTGAGCAGTTCTTC. As protein: CSAGSRGEQFF.